A single sample is the source of the 16 T cell receptor beta chains below, sequenced in a study of Tregs in tolerant kidney transplant recipients. Clones were sequenced by immunoSEQ multiplex PCR, and TCRdb holds only the in-frame ones, with some missing. The sample totals tens of thousands of clones; its top ten clones hold 0.8% to 1%. Specimen: CD4+ T cells from blood, collected before the transplant. These receptor sequences come from a human donor who received a combined kidney and bone marrow transplant.

The CDR3 DNA, read in part, is TGTGCCAGCAGCTTAATGGAAGGGACTGAA. This encodes CASSLMEGTE. The whole CDR3 protein reads CASSLMEGTEAFF. The rearrangement joins TRBV7-9 to TRBJ1-1; D is ambiguous. With the read ending 3 residues before the CDR3 end, the germline J gene is used to fill in that end. The V end lost 2 bases, the J end lost 5 bases, and 9 bases lay between the germline ends. Germline V gene data show CDR1 as SEHNR and CDR2 as FQNEAQ (reference sequence). The CDR3 totals 13 residues.

The CDR3 is CASSLAFGEEKLFF. The DNA read from the CDR3 is TGTGCCAGCAGCTTAGCGTTCGGGGAAGAAAAA. The rearrangement joins TRBV7-2 to TRBJ1-4; no firm D call. With the read ending 3 residues before the CDR3 end, the germline J gene is used to fill in that end. The germline gives CDR1 SGHTA, CDR2 FQGNSA. V lost 0 bases, J lost 8 bases, and 10 bases lay in between. The CDR3 spans 14 residues.

With regard to this clone: From the germline J gene comes the end of the CDR3, since the read stops 3 residues before it. The chain has TRBV7-9 and TRBJ2-3, with 11 bases aligning to TRBD2. The CDR3 extends over 15 amino acids. Germline CDR1 SEHNR, CDR2 FQNEAQ (reference sequence). Losses at the gene ends were 9 bases for V and 8 bases for J; bases not matched to a gene: 13. CDR3 residues: CASHRTSGSGGTQYF. The CDR3 DNA, read in part, is TGTGCCAGTCATAGGACTAGCGGGTCTGGTGGTACG.

About this clone: Sequencing ends 3 residues short of the CDR3 end; the germline J gene provides the rest. This chain links TRBV2 with TRBJ2-3; a possible D gene is TRBD2 (5 bases). Germline V gene data show CDR1 as SNHLY and CDR2 as FYNNEI. The CDR3 has 16 amino acids. V was pared by 2 bases and J by 0 bases, with 12 bases between. The CDR3 sequence: CASSESLSASTDTQYF. The part of the CDR3 DNA that was read is TGTGCCAGCAGTGAATCTCTTAGCGCTAGCACAGATACG.

Regarding this clone: The read is 3 residues too short to cover the CDR3 end, so that end is filled in from the germline J gene. The chain employs TRBV7-6 and TRBJ1-4; TRBD1 is a possible D gene (5 bases). V dropped 5 bases and J dropped 3 bases, with 13 bases sitting between them. The CDR3 length is 15 residues. The germline V gene encodes CDR1 SGHVS and CDR2 FNYEAQ. Partial CDR3 DNA: TGTGCCAGCAGCCCCCGGGGGAGTTCTAATGAAAAA. This encodes CASSPRGSSNEK. The entire CDR3 protein reads CASSPRGSSNEKLFF.

Details on this clone: The read is 3 residues too short to cover the CDR3 end, so that end is filled in from the germline J gene. The J gene is TRBJ2-3, the V gene TRBV10-3, with TRBD2 matching over 9 bases. The CDR3 contains 14 residues. With V trimmed by 11 bases and J by 6 bases, 12 bases remained unmatched. From germline, CDR1 is ENHRY and CDR2 SYGVKD. The sequenced part of the CDR3 DNA is TGTGCCGGCGGAGCGGGGGGTCCTCACGATACG. This gives the protein CAGGAGGPHDT. The full CDR3 protein reads CAGGAGGPHDTQYF.

Concerning this clone: The CDR3 end is not reached by the read, which stops 3 residues before it; the germline J gene fills it in. The V gene is TRBV5-1, the J gene TRBJ2-2; 12 nucleotides match TRBD1. This CDR3 has 16 amino acids. V lost 4 bases, J lost 5 bases, and 6 bases stayed unmatched. Germline V gives CDR1 SGHRS, CDR2 YFSETQ. The CDR3 sequence is CASSRGDRGRTGELFF. The sequenced part of the CDR3 DNA is TGCGCCAGCAGCAGGGGGGACAGGGGGCGAACCGGGGAG.

On this clone itself: The CDR3 end is not reached by the read, which stops 3 residues before it; the germline J gene fills it in. The chain recombines TRBV7-2 with TRBJ2-5, with 8 bases identical to TRBD2. The CDR3 has 15 residues. Germline V gene sequence: CDR1 SGHTA, CDR2 FQGNSA. Trimming at V came to 5 bases and at J to 7 bases, leaving 12 bases not matched to a gene. The DNA read from the CDR3 is TGTGCCAGCAGCGACCAGAAGCGGGGGCCCGCGACC. As protein: CASSDQKRGPAT. The entire CDR3 sequence reads CASSDQKRGPATQYF.

Of note for this clone: The CDR3 goes on 3 residues after the read ends, and that part is filled in from the germline J gene. The chain joins TRBV19 to TRBJ2-4; D gene unclear. There are 17 residues in the CDR3. The germline gives CDR1 LNHDA, CDR2 SQIVND (reference sequence). V was trimmed by 1 base and J by 0 bases, leaving 13 bases between them. The CDR3 reads CASSIGSPQRAKNIQYF. The DNA read from the CDR3 is TGTGCCAGTAGTATAGGGTCCCCACAGAGAGCCAAAAACATT.

Concerning this clone: The CDR3 end lies 3 residues beyond the end of the read and is filled in from the germline J gene. The chain joins TRBV7-2 to TRBJ2-5, with D perhaps TRBD1 (5 bases). CDR3 length: 14 amino acids. From germline, CDR1 is SGHTA and CDR2 FQGNSA. Deletions cut 1 base from V and 7 bases from J, with 13 bases between. CDR3 amino acids: CASSLGPQGMTQYF. The DNA read from the CDR3 is TGTGCCAGCAGCTTAGGTCCGCAGGGCATGACC. The full variable domain, its missing parts supplied by reference TRBV7-2 and TRBJ2-5, is GAGVSQSPSNKVTEKGKDVELRCDPISGHTALYWYRQSLGQGLEFLIYFQGNSAPDKSGLPSDRFSAERTGGSVSTLTIQRTQQEDSAVYLCASSLGPQGMTQYFGPGTRLLVL.

A remark on this clone: Sequencing ends 3 residues short of the CDR3 end; the germline J gene provides the rest. The chain joins TRBV19 to TRBJ2-2, with D possibly matching TRBD2 (5 bases). Germline V gene data show CDR1 as LNHDA and CDR2 as SQIVND (reference sequence). The CDR3 runs to 15 residues. V was trimmed by 3 bases and J by 5 bases, leaving 13 bases between them. The CDR3 loop is CASSMSLALTGELFF. The CDR3 bases that were read are TGTGCCAGTAGTATGAGTCTAGCTTTAACCGGGGAG.

With regard to this clone: With the read ending 3 residues before the CDR3 end, the germline J gene is used to fill in that end. The chain links TRBV19 to TRBJ1-5; possible D gene TRBD1, 6 bases. The germline V and J ends were trimmed by 3 bases and 7 bases, with 16 bases remaining between them. The germline gives CDR1 LNHDA, CDR2 SQIVND (reference sequence). The length of the CDR3 is 15 residues. The chain's CDR3 is CASSMRQGSLQPQHF. CDR3 bases read: TGTGCCAGTAGTATGCGTCAGGGGAGTCTCCAGCCC.

A remark on this clone: The read stops 3 residues short of the end of the CDR3; the missing end is completed from the germline J gene. The chain has TRBV5-1 and TRBJ1-5; D is ambiguous. V was pared by 2 bases and J by 5 bases, with 8 bases between. This CDR3 is built from 13 residues. CDR1 is SGHRS, CDR2 YFSETQ, per germline. CDR3 sequence reads: CASSLSRDQPQHF. The sequenced part of the CDR3 DNA is TGCGCCAGCAGCTTATCCCGCGATCAGCCC.

Of note for this clone: The read gets to within 3 residues of the CDR3 end, and the germline J gene fills in the rest. V and J are TRBV19 and TRBJ1-2; D not certain. The CDR3 sequence is 12 residues long. Trimming shortened V by 10 bases and J by 4 bases, and 13 bases separated the two germline ends. Per the germline V gene, CDR1 is LNHDA and CDR2 is SQIVND (reference sequence). CDR3 region: CATSDKPYGYTF. The sequenced part of the CDR3 DNA is TGTGCCACTTCTGACAAGCCCTATGGC.

As concerns this clone: The sequenced fragment ends 3 residues before the CDR3 boundary, so the rest is inferred from the germline J gene. This chain links TRBV19 with TRBJ2-1, with D perhaps matching TRBD1 (6 bases). The V and J ends lost 6 bases and 0 bases respectively, with 12 bases between them. Germline-derived CDR1 and CDR2 are LNHDA and SQIVND (reference sequence). The CDR3 runs to 15 residues. CDR3 DNA, as far as it was read: TGTGCCAGTAGATTCGACAGGCTCTCCTACAATGAG. As protein: CASRFDRLSYNE. The CDR3 as a whole reads CASRFDRLSYNEQFF.

About this clone itself: Read sequence stops 3 residues before the CDR3 end, and the germline J gene provides the missing end. The chain has TRBV5-1 and TRBJ1-5; TRBD1 is a possible D gene (6 bases). Trimming took off 0 bases at V and 5 bases at J, with 12 bases between the two ends. This CDR3 has 15 amino acids. The germline V gene has CDR1 SGHRS and CDR2 YFSETQ. CDR3 bases read: TGCGCCAGCAGCTTGGGTACAGGGATCTATCAGCCC. Protein: CASSLGTGIYQP. The full CDR3 protein reads CASSLGTGIYQPQHF. The whole variable domain, filled in from reference TRBV5-1 and TRBJ1-5, reads KAGVTQTPRYLIKTRGQQVTLSCSPISGHRSVSWYQQTPGQGLQFLFEYFSETQRNKGNFPGRFSGRQFSNSRSEMNVSTLELGDSALYLCASSLGTGIYQPQHFGDGTRLSIL.